One T cell receptor beta chain is described in this entry. The antigen is undetermined. V shed 0 bases and J shed 0 bases, with 9 bases lying between them. Germline CDR1 and CDR2: SGHTA and FQGNSA. This CDR3 is 16 amino acids long. This entry comes from a study of T cells after yellow fever vaccination. Whole-study context: Researchers used SMART-Seq v4 Ultra Low Input to prepare fractions that had low cell numbers. Findings and limits, study-wide: A weaker but faster secondary response was observed, peaking on day 5 versus 15. Some clonotypes, a small share, were shared between CD4 and CD8 compartments.

5'RACE template switching generated TCR cDNA, adding a universal primer site and UMIs. TCRdb passed the 5' RACE reads through MiXCR, listing each CDR3 protein once. The sample contains 500,000 to 650,000 distinct CDR3 sequences, around 12% of which appear only once. The clonotype was recovered from a young man who received the YFV17D yellow fever vaccine. This specimen was PBMCs, taken on the day of the yellow fever booster vaccination. The chain employs TRBV7-2 and TRBJ2-4, with no clear D. In DNA form, the CDR3 reads TGTGCCAGCAGCTTAGCCGGAGTCCTAGCCAAAAACATTCAGTACTTC. Translation: CASSLAGVLAKNIQYF.